The 16 T cell receptor beta chains in this list originate from one sample, sequenced in a study of vaccination effects on CD4 cells after COVID-19 (dated by TCRdb to between 2021 and 2024). No antigen has been assigned to these receptors. After more than nine days of culture, CD4+ T cells were isolated with the EasySep CD4+ T cell isolation kit. Preparation of the library involved the immunoSEQ multiplex PCR assay. This is the immuneACCESS table as TCRdb keeps it, with only in-frame sequences that have V and J called. A part of the clones is gone; compared with another copy, unresolved V genes explain less than half, and the rest is unexplained. This sample has 70,000 or so clones in its table, and 60% to 80% of those were observed once. About 2% of the sample comes from the top ten. Source: CD4+ T cells from PBMCs cultured without peptide, taken before COVID-19 vaccination. The source is a human donor who received a COVID-19 vaccine.

The V call is TRBV20-1, the J call TRBJ2-1; 10 bases are shared with TRBD2. V lost 3 bases, J lost 0 bases, and 11 bases stayed unmatched. Germline-derived CDR1 and CDR2 are DFQATT and SNEGSKA (reference sequence). The CDR3 runs to 18 residues. CDR3 protein: CSASRSSGGRGSYNEQFF. The CDR3 nucleotides are TGCAGTGCTAGTAGATCTAGCGGGGGCCGAGGCTCCTACAATGAGCAGTTCTTC.

This clone was seen once. The rearrangement links TRBV4-3 to TRBJ2-1; D is undetermined. Trimming cost V 3 bases and J 0 bases, with 15 bases left between them. The germline V gene has CDR1 LGHNA and CDR2 YSLEER. The length of the CDR3 is 17 residues. CDR3 loop: CASSQAPPVFSYNEQFF. The CDR3 DNA is TGCGCCAGCAGCCAGGCTCCCCCGGTTTTCTCCTACAATGAGCAGTTCTTC.

This chain links TRBV10-2 with TRBJ2-7, with 7 bases fitting TRBD1. This CDR3 has 13 amino acids. The V gene end was trimmed by 5 bases and the J gene end by 4 bases; junction bases not matched to a gene: 5. Germline CDR1 WSHSY, CDR2 SAAADI. The CDR3 reads CASSTMTGYEQYV. CDR3 sequence (DNA): TGCGCCAGCAGTACTATGACAGGGTACGAGCAGTACGTC.

The CDR3 nucleotides read TGCAGTGCTACAGGGAACACTGAAGCTTTCTTT. Protein: CSATGNTEAFF. The chain links TRBV20-1 to TRBJ1-1; unclear D gene. The V gene's germline CDR1 is DFQATT and CDR2 SNEGSKA (reference sequence). The CDR3 is made up of 11 amino acids. Between the trimmed V and J ends, which lost 4 bases and 1 base, there was a span of 4 bases.

The chain carries TRBV5-4 and TRBJ1-2; D unclear. The V end lost 1 base, the J end lost 4 bases, and 8 bases lay between the germline ends. The CDR3 totals 13 residues. The germline V gene has CDR1 SGHNT and CDR2 YYREEE (reference sequence). The DNA for the CDR3 is TGTGCCAGCAGCTTGAACGGGGTCTATGGCTACACCTTC. Translated: CASSLNGVYGYTF.

The chain has TRBV7-9 and TRBJ1-5; perhaps TRBD1 as D (5 bases). V dropped 0 bases and J dropped 6 bases, with 9 bases sitting between them. In germline, CDR1 is SEHNR, CDR2 FQNEAQ (reference sequence). The CDR3 is made up of 14 amino acids. CDR3 nucleotide sequence: TGTGCCAGCAGCTTAGCCGCAGGGCCTCAGCCCCAGCATTTT. It yields the protein CASSLAAGPQPQHF.

The V call is TRBV7-8, the J call TRBJ1-5, with D possibly being TRBD1 (5 bases). V dropped 1 base and J dropped 4 bases, with 20 bases sitting between them. This CDR3 is 18 amino acids long. Germline V lookup: CDR1 SGHVS, CDR2 FQNEAQ. This CDR3 is CASSLGSGGHIGNQPQHF. CDR3 nucleotide sequence: TGTGCCAGCAGCTTAGGGAGTGGCGGACATATAGGGAATCAGCCCCAGCATTTT. Supplemented by reference TRBV7-8 and TRBJ1-5, the full variable domain reads GAGVSQSPRYKVAKRGQDVALRCDPISGHVSLFWYQQALGQGPEFLTYFQNEAQLDKSGLPSDRFFAERPEGSVSTLKIQRTQQEDSAVYLCASSLGSGGHIGNQPQHFGDGTRLSIL.

The chain couples TRBV5-1 to TRBJ2-5; D is tentatively TRBD1 or TRBD2 (6 bases each). Trimming left V 0 bases short and J 5 bases short, with 14 bases between. The CDR3 covers 15 residues. Germline CDR1 reads SGHRS; CDR2 reads YFSETQ. The CDR3 sequence is CASSLGEGGSETQYF. CDR3 coding DNA: TGCGCCAGCAGCTTGGGTGAAGGGGGGTCGGAGACCCAGTACTTC.

V gene TRBV6-5 combines with J gene TRBJ2-2; a weak D match, TRBD1 (5 bases). Germline CDR1 is MNHEY and CDR2 is SVGAGI. V was shortened by 0 bases and J by 7 bases, with 6 bases between the two germline ends. CDR3 length: 13 amino acids. For the CDR3, the DNA is TGTGCCAGCAGTTACTCCAGGGACGGGGAGCTGTTTTTT. This encodes CASSYSRDGELFF.

This chain uses TRBV7-9 with TRBJ2-1; D tentatively fits TRBD1 or TRBD2 (5 bases each). Germline assignment: CDR1 SEHNR and CDR2 FQNEAQ (reference sequence). Trimming took 5 bases from V and 2 from J, leaving 16 bases between them. The CDR3 is 16 amino acids. In nucleotides, the CDR3 is TGTGCCAGCAGCCAACAACGGGGCTATACCTACAATGAGCAGTTCTTC. It codes for CASSQQRGYTYNEQFF.

In this sample, this clone turned up once. The chain carries TRBV5-1 and TRBJ2-5; D call uncertain. The V end lost 1 base, the J end lost 5 bases, and 15 bases lay between the germline ends. The CDR3 spans 15 residues. Germline V gives CDR1 SGHRS, CDR2 YFSETQ. The CDR3 reads CASSLSTTAGETQYF. The CDR3 DNA sequence: TGCGCCAGCAGCTTGTCGACAACCGCCGGGGAGACCCAGTACTTC.

The CDR3 here is CASSPIGQGYTGELFF. The CDR3 DNA reads as TGTGCCAGCTCACCAATAGGCCAGGGCTACACCGGGGAGCTGTTTTTT. The J gene is TRBJ2-2, the V gene TRBV18; D may be TRBD1 (5 bases). The CDR3 runs to 16 residues. CDR1 is KGHSH and CDR2 is LQKENI in the germline V gene. V lost 2 bases to trimming and J lost 3 bases, with 13 bases between them.

The DNA of the CDR3 is TGTGCCAGCTTGATTAGCGGTTCTAGCACAGATACGCAGTATTTT. Translating it yields CASLISGSSTDTQYF. The rearrangement uses TRBV2 and TRBJ2-3; TRBD2 is a possible D gene (6 bases). Deletions cut 8 bases from V and 0 bases from J, with 15 bases between. The CDR3 length is 15 residues. Looked up from germline, CDR1 is SNHLY and CDR2 is FYNNEI.

V is TRBV10-1 and J is TRBJ2-5; D not certain. CDR1 WNHNN and CDR2 SYGVQD come from the germline V gene (reference sequence). This CDR3 region has 14 residues. With 4 bases removed from V and 1 base from J, the gap between germline ends came to 10 bases. CDR3 sequence (DNA): TGCGCCAGCAGTGCGGGTGGAAGCCAAGAGACCCAGTACTTC. It encodes CASSAGGSQETQYF.

This clone was seen a few times. The chain joins TRBV27 to TRBJ1-6; no clear D. The CDR3 totals 14 residues. Trimming took off 4 bases at V and 6 bases at J, with 10 bases between the two ends. Per the germline V gene, CDR1 is MNHEY and CDR2 is SMNVEV (reference sequence). The CDR3 loop is CASSSDEFNSPLHF. Here the CDR3 DNA reads TGTGCCAGCAGTTCGGACGAATTTAATTCACCCCTCCACTTT.

This chain links TRBV7-9 with TRBJ1-2; D unclear. The germline V gene has CDR1 SEHNR and CDR2 FQNEAQ (reference sequence). V was shortened by 1 base and J by 4 bases, with 7 bases between the two germline ends. The CDR3 is made up of 13 amino acids. The CDR3 loop reads CASSLGESYGYTF. Here the CDR3 DNA reads TGTGCCAGCAGCTTAGGGGAGAGCTATGGCTACACCTTC.